The rows below give T cell receptor beta chains drawn from one sample of a study of graft-versus-host responses after intestinal transplantation. Clones were read by immunoSEQ multiplex PCR, and TCRdb kept only the in-frame ones, dropping some. Among under 20,000 clones listed, about 87% were seen once. Sample: bone marrow, taken nearly 130 days after intestinal transplantation. These receptors were obtained from a human patient who received an intestinal transplant, so some T cells may come from the graft donor. CDR3s include the opening cysteine and the closing phenylalanine or tryptophan. Fields, in order: V gene, J gene, clone size, D gene, CDR3 protein, CDR3 DNA. A D gene is named only where the DNA matches it firmly. Only some rows state a clone size, as once, few, many or a class for expanded clones.

>TRBV2|TRBJ1-1|few|TRBD1
CASSGFPGQGAGAFF
TGTGCCAGCAGTGGATTCCCGGGACAGGGGGCGGGGGCTTTCTTT
>TRBV7-3|TRBJ2-3|.|TRBD2
CASSLAGGVVADTQYF
TGTGCCAGCAGCTTAGCGGGAGGGGTGGTAGCAGATACGCAGTATTTT
>TRBV13|TRBJ2-3|.|.
CASSFTESTDTQYF
TGTGCCAGCAGCTTTACCGAGAGCACAGATACGCAGTATTTT
>TRBV7-8|TRBJ1-5|.|TRBD1
CASSARDRGDQPQHF
TGTGCCAGCAGCGCGCGGGACAGGGGAGATCAGCCCCAGCATTTT
>TRBV19|TRBJ2-3|.|.
CASSRGATDTQYF
TGTGCCAGTAGTAGGGGAGCCACAGATACGCAGTATTTT
>TRBV29-1|TRBJ2-5|.|TRBD1
CSVEDGDRGTQYF
TGCAGCGTTGAAGATGGCGACAGGGGGACCCAGTACTTC
>TRBV19|TRBJ2-7|once|TRBD1
CASSIGQGASYEQYF
TGTGCCAGTAGTATAGGGCAGGGGGCCTCCTACGAGCAGTACTTC
>TRBV28|TRBJ1-4|.|.
CASSSSTLRGEKLFF
.
>TRBV5-5|TRBJ2-3|.|TRBD2
CASSQTGLAGPGGTDTQYF
TGTGCCAGCAGCCAAACGGGACTAGCGGGCCCGGGGGGAACAGATACGCAGTATTTT
>TRBV29-1|TRBJ2-7|.|TRBD1
CSVDTDDGQGAYEQYF
TGCAGCGTTGATACAGACGATGGGCAGGGGGCCTACGAGCAGTACTTC
>TRBV7-8|TRBJ1-6|.|.
CASSLAVVQGDSPLHF
TGTGCCAGCAGCTTAGCGGTTGTGCAGGGAGATTCACCCCTCCACTTT
>TRBV9|TRBJ1-1|.|.
CASSVEDRNTEAFF
TGTGCCAGCAGCGTAGAGGACAGGAACACTGAAGCTTTCTTT
>TRBV27|TRBJ1-2|.|TRBD1
CASSLRGTGSYGYTF
TGTGCCAGCAGTTTACGGGGGACAGGGTCCTATGGCTACACCTTC
>TRBV10-3|TRBJ1-1|large|.
CAISLSGLDTEAFF
TGTGCCATCAGTCTATCGGGCTTAGATACTGAAGCTTTCTTT
>TRBV11-2|TRBJ1-1|.|TRBD1
CASRSNGQVNTEAFF
TGTGCCAGCCGGTCGAATGGACAGGTGAACACTGAAGCTTTCTTT
>TRBV14|TRBJ2-7|medium-sized|.
CASSQYAGPYEQYF
TGTGCCAGCAGCCAATACGCGGGTCCCTACGAGCAGTACTTC
>TRBV4-2|TRBJ2-7|few|TRBD1
CASSQDRGSSYEQYF
TGTGCCAGCAGCCAAGACAGGGGGAGCTCCTACGAGCAGTACTTC
>TRBV6-5|TRBJ1-2|.|TRBD1
CASRVDRAYGYTF
TGTGCCAGCAGGGTGGACAGGGCCTATGGCTACACCTTC
>TRBV18|TRBJ2-5|.|TRBD2
CASSPLAGEVETQYF
TGTGCCAGCTCACCGCTAGCGGGAGAAGTAGAGACCCAGTACTTC
>TRBV5-1|TRBJ2-6|.|.
CASSTSGTLSSGANVLTF
TGCGCCAGCAGCACATCCGGGACTCTGAGCTCTGGGGCCAACGTCCTGACTTTC
>TRBV6-4|TRBJ1-5|.|TRBD1
CASSATGGGNQPQHF
TGTGCCAGCAGTGCGACAGGGGGCGGCAATCAGCCCCAGCATTTT
>TRBV2|TRBJ2-3|.|TRBD2
CASKVGLFTDTQYF
TGTGCCAGCAAAGTGGGACTATTCACAGATACGCAGTATTTT
>TRBV30|TRBJ1-2|.|.
CAEETTEPYGYTF
TGTGCTGAGGAGACCACAGAACCCTATGGCTACACCTTC
>TRBV2|TRBJ2-3|.|TRBD2
CASSPSGRESDTQYF
TGTGCCAGCAGCCCTAGCGGGAGAGAATCAGATACGCAGTATTTT
>TRBV28|TRBJ2-1|.|TRBD2
CASSYTSGSFNEQFF
TGTGCCAGCAGCTACACTAGCGGGAGTTTCAATGAGCAGTTCTTC
>TRBV5-1|TRBJ1-4|.|.
CASSLEWDSEKLFF
TGCGCCAGCAGCTTGGAGTGGGATTCTGAAAAACTGTTTTTT
>TRBV6-5|TRBJ2-7|.|TRBD2
CASSRGRVDEQYF
TGTGCCAGCAGTCGGGGGAGGGTAGACGAGCAGTACTTC
>TRBV6-1|TRBJ2-7|.|TRBD1
CASSEGDRAYEQYF
TGTGCCAGCAGTGAAGGGGACAGGGCCTACGAGCAGTACTTC
>TRBV9|TRBJ2-7|.|.
CASSVGAFSYEQYF
TGTGCCAGCAGCGTAGGGGCCTTCTCCTACGAGCAGTACTTC
>TRBV18|TRBJ2-6|.|.
CASSPGQESGANVLTF
TGTGCCAGCTCACCCGGTCAGGAGTCCGGGGCCAACGTCCTGACTTTC
>TRBV6-5|TRBJ1-4|.|TRBD1
CASSYITGADEKLFF
TGTGCCAGCAGTTACATTACAGGGGCAGATGAAAAACTGTTTTTT
>TRBV5-6|TRBJ1-2|.|.
CASSLGTVAVVYGYTF
TGTGCCAGCAGCCTTGGGACCGTCGCCGTCGTCTATGGCTACACCTTC
>TRBV5-1|TRBJ2-3|few|TRBD2
CASSLGAGGPADTQYF
TGCGCCAGCAGCTTGGGAGCGGGAGGGCCCGCAGATACGCAGTATTTT
>TRBV15|TRBJ2-7|.|.
CATSRSRQVPGGHNEQYF
TGTGCCACCAGCAGATCTCGACAGGTTCCGGGGGGTCATAACGAGCAGTACTTC
>TRBV29-1|TRBJ2-6|.|TRBD1
CSAWTGDGANVLTF
TGCAGCGCCTGGACAGGGGACGGGGCCAACGTCCTGACTTTC
>TRBV25-1|TRBJ2-7|.|TRBD1
CASSVQTGGSSYEQYF
TGTGCCAGCAGTGTCCAAACAGGGGGCAGCTCCTACGAGCAGTACTTC
>TRBV7-8|TRBJ1-3|.|.
CASSGGAGNTIYF
TGTGCCAGCAGCGGGGGTGCCGGAAACACCATATATTTT
>TRBV4-3|TRBJ2-6|.|.
CASSEGIAGANVLTF
TGCGCCAGCAGCGAGGGGATAGCTGGGGCCAACGTCCTGACTTTC
>TRBV19|TRBJ2-1|.|.
CASSIGPARGHNEQFF
TGTGCCAGTAGTATAGGCCCCGCCAGGGGACACAATGAGCAGTTCTTC
>TRBV19|TRBJ2-7|.|.
CASSVLVFGTYEQYF
TGTGCCAGTAGTGTTTTGGTCTTTGGGACCTACGAGCAGTACTTC